This T cell receptor beta chain was found in a study of blood T cells in healthy people across ages. Background on the study: For every two T cells, template switching captured about one barcoded beta molecule. Broader study findings: Any conclusive comparison of naive versus antigen-experienced cells was prevented by using unsorted PBMCs.

Samples had at least 6.5 million PBMCs isolated from them. Alongside a J-beta primer mix, a sample-barcoded 5' primer served in a second PCR lasting about 7 to 11 cycles. TCRdb processed the 5' RACE reads anew with MiXCR; each CDR3 protein has one entry. Of hundreds of thousands of distinct CDR3 sequences listed, just under 25% are singletons. This clonotype has just a few counts. Its matching antigen is unknown. Germline V lookup: CDR1 SGHRS, CDR2 YFSETQ. The CDR3 runs to 15 residues. The sample was also reused in another study, on T cells of mothers and their children.

The clonotype comes from a boy aged 10-17 years in good health. The chain links TRBV5-1 to TRBJ2-5; the D gene is possibly TRBD2 (6 bases). The tail of the sequence fits TRBJ2-7 better, so the J call may be wrong. The sample comprised blood. CDR3 residues: CASSLSRERSYEQYF. The CDR3 DNA sequence: TGCGCCAGCAGCTTGTCGCGGGAACGCTCCTACGAGCAGTACTTC.